This TCR beta chain stems from a study of cytomegalovirus exposure and HLA in healthy donors. The method was immunoSEQ multiplex PCR; TCRdb's version includes in-frame clones alone and lacks a portion of them. The sample includes roughly 170,000 clones, 84% of them seen just once. Per germline, CDR1 SGHNT and CDR2 YENEEA. With V trimmed by 3 bases and J by 6 bases, 2 bases remained unmatched. The CDR3 is 14 residues long. The sequenced sample consisted of PBMCs. The TCR comes from a woman younger than 30 in good health and CMV-seropositive. The chain employs TRBV11-3 and TRBJ1-5; TRBD1 matches 10 bases. CDR3 protein: CASSLRQGAQPQHF. The CDR3 DNA sequence: TGTGCCAGCAGCTTGAGACAGGGGGCTCAGCCCCAGCATTTT.